The 32 T cell receptor beta chains in this list originate from one sample, sequenced in a study of memory CD4+ T cells and cytomegalovirus serostatus. The sort gate was single viable CD3+CD4+CD8-CD45RO+ cells for memory CD4+ T cells. Clones were read by immunoSEQ multiplex PCR, and TCRdb kept only the in-frame ones, dropping some. The table shows under 70,000 clones, with about 81% occurring only once. Sequencing was performed on memory CD4+ T cells from blood. The source is an adult in good health and CMV-seronegative.

The chain is built from TRBV5-1 and TRBJ1-5; 10 bases map to TRBD1. V shed 3 bases, J shed 8 bases, and the junction held 5 bases outside the gene matches. CDR1 and CDR2 (germline): SGHRS, YFSETQ. This CDR3 is 14 amino acids long. The CDR3 is CASSSGQGSEPQHF. Here the CDR3 DNA reads TGCGCCAGCAGCTCGGGACAGGGGAGTGAGCCCCAGCATTTT. Full variable domain (outside the CDR3, taken from reference TRBV5-1 and TRBJ1-5): KAGVTQTPRYLIKTRGQQVTLSCSPISGHRSVSWYQQTPGQGLQFLFEYFSETQRNKGNFPGRFSGRQFSNSRSEMNVSTLELGDSALYLCASSSGQGSEPQHFGDGTRLSIL.

The rearrangement joins TRBV7-9 to TRBJ2-7; D is unresolved. This CDR3 spans 12 amino acids. CDR1 is SEHNR, CDR2 FQNEAQ, per germline (reference sequence). The ends were cut back, 3 bases at V and 5 bases at J, with 8 bases in the middle. The CDR3 DNA reads TGTGCCAGCAGCTTGAGAACGGACGAGCAGTACTTC. Translated: CASSLRTDEQYF.

Note on this clone: At one boundary the junction diverges from the germline segment, which might be a read error. The V and J genes are TRBV29-1 and TRBJ1-4; 10 bases map to TRBD1. This CDR3 is built from 12 residues. Germline lookup yields CDR1 SQVTM and CDR2 ANQGSEA. The CDR3 DNA follows: TGCAGCTTTGACAGGGGGCGAGAAAAACTGTTTTTT. It specifies CSFDRGREKLFF.

The CDR3 nucleotides are TGTGCCAGCACCGGACAGGGTAGAAACACCATATATTTT. Translation: CASTGQGRNTIYF. V gene TRBV6-5 combines with J gene TRBJ1-3, with TRBD1 matching over 8 bases. Trimming at V came to 7 bases and at J to 5 bases, leaving 4 bases not matched to a gene. Germline V gives CDR1 MNHEY, CDR2 SVGAGI. This CDR3 spans 13 amino acids.

This clone was recorded a few times. The V and J genes are TRBV11-3 and TRBJ2-7; 10 bases agree with TRBD1. The CDR3 length is 14 residues. CDR1 is SGHNT, CDR2 YENEEA, per germline. V was pared by 5 bases and J by 2 bases, with 3 bases of the junction left unmatched. Here the CDR3 reads CASSLGQGAYEQYF. Here the CDR3 DNA reads TGTGCCAGCAGCCTCGGACAGGGGGCCTACGAGCAGTACTTC.

Details on this clone: Distinct nucleotide sequences in the sample also encode this CDR3. This chain joins TRBV28 and TRBJ2-7; TRBD1 agrees at 9 bases. J gave up 3 bases and V 2 bases, and 2 bases lay outside the gene matches. CDR1 is MDHEN, CDR2 SYDVKM, per germline. The CDR3 spans 14 residues. DNA of the CDR3: TGTGCCAGCAGTTTACCGGGACAGGGCTACGAGCAGTACTTC. Translated: CASSLPGQGYEQYF.

In this sample, this clone turned up a few times. The V call is TRBV7-3, the J call TRBJ2-1, with TRBD2 matching 7 bases. The junction had 7 bases not matched to a gene; V was cut back by 5 bases and J by 6 bases. This CDR3 spans 14 amino acids. Per germline, CDR1 SGHTA and CDR2 FQGTGA. CDR3 protein: CASSRRGSGNEQFF. CDR3 DNA: TGTGCCAGCAGCCGTCGCGGGAGTGGCAATGAGCAGTTCTTC.

This sequence joins TRBV15 and TRBJ1-3, with D maybe TRBD1 (5 bases). V was shortened by 0 bases and J by 1 base, with 10 bases between the two germline ends. Germline V lookup: CDR1 LNHNV, CDR2 YYDKDF (reference sequence). The CDR3 is made up of 16 amino acids. In DNA, the CDR3 is TGTGCCACCAGCAGAGATGGCCGACAGTCTGGAAACACCATATATTTT. Protein sequence: CATSRDGRQSGNTIYF.

V usage is TRBV19 and J usage is TRBJ2-1; 8 nucleotides line up with TRBD2. V dropped 7 bases and J dropped 4; count of bases not matched to a gene: 6. The CDR3 length is 14 residues. Germline CDR1 and CDR2: LNHDA and SQIVND (reference sequence). The DNA for the CDR3 is TGTGCCAGTACGGGGGGGCCGTCTTACAATGAGCAGTTCTTC. This encodes CASTGGPSYNEQFF.

The chain combines TRBV7-8 with TRBJ2-2; 11 nucleotides align to TRBD2. The germline gives CDR1 SGHVS, CDR2 FQNEAQ. The V gene end was trimmed by 4 bases and the J gene end by 7 bases; junction bases not matched to a gene: 11. The CDR3 totals 17 residues. The CDR3 protein is CASSSHSSLAGVGELFF. In DNA form, the CDR3 reads TGTGCCAGCAGCTCCCACAGTTCACTAGCGGGAGTCGGGGAGCTGTTTTTT.

This CDR3 reads CASSKGTGSNQPQHF. In DNA form, the CDR3 reads TGTGCCAGCAGCAAAGGGACAGGGAGCAATCAGCCCCAGCATTTT. The chain uses TRBV5-4 and TRBJ1-5; 9 bases line up with TRBD1. After removal of 4 bases from V and 1 base from J, the junction contained 3 bases not matched to a gene. The CDR3 spans 15 residues. Germline CDR1 reads SGHNT; CDR2 reads YYREEE (reference sequence).

This clone turned up a few times. V usage is TRBV28 and J usage is TRBJ1-1, with 8 bases aligning to TRBD1. V lost 6 bases to trimming and J lost 1 base; unmatched junction nucleotides: 7. CDR3 size: 15 residues. Germline V gene sequence: CDR1 MDHEN, CDR2 SYDVKM. The DNA of the CDR3 is TGTGCCAGCAGCCCATGGACAGGGCGGAACACTGAAGCTTTCTTT. Residues: CASSPWTGRNTEAFF.

The chain recombines TRBV4-3 with TRBJ1-2, with D perhaps TRBD1 (5 bases). The CDR3 sequence is 15 residues long. Germline lookup yields CDR1 LGHNA and CDR2 YSLEER. The V and J ends lost 4 bases and 4 bases respectively, with 16 bases between them. CDR3 protein: CASSREGRDSYGYTF. CDR3 bases: TGCGCCAGCAGCCGAGAGGGGAGGGATTCCTATGGCTACACCTTC.

The rearrangement joins TRBV21-1 to TRBJ1-3; the D call of TRBD1 is as the table states it, not checked on the DNA. TRBV21-1 is reported as a pseudogene. The CDR3 has 13 amino acids. In DNA form, the CDR3 reads TGTGCCAGCAGCAGGCAGGCTGGAAACACCATATATTTT. This sequence encodes CASSRQAGNTIYF.

The V gene is TRBV11-3, the J gene TRBJ2-2; 7 bases map to TRBD2. The CDR3 totals 18 residues. The germline CDR1 and CDR2 sequences are SGHNT and YENEEA. J was trimmed by 1 base and V by 1 base; bases with no gene match: 9. Here the CDR3 DNA reads TGTGCCAGCAGCTTAGGAATGAGGGCGGGAGTGAACACCGGGGAGCTGTTTTTT. It specifies CASSLGMRAGVNTGELFF.

The rearrangement uses TRBV14 and TRBJ2-7, with D possibly TRBD2 on 8 matching bases. The CDR3 length is 17 residues. CDR1 is SGHDN and CDR2 is FVKESK in the germline V gene. V was shortened by 3 bases and J by 7 bases, with 25 bases between the two germline ends. CDR3 protein: CASSHLFVTGVAGEQYF. The DNA of the CDR3 is TGTGCCAGCAGCCACCTATTCGTTACAGGGGTAGCGGGGGAGCAGTACTTC.

J is TRBJ1-4 and V is TRBV18, with 10 positions matching TRBD1. Germline V gene sequence: CDR1 KGHSH, CDR2 LQKENI. Trimming cost V 6 bases and J 3 bases; bases outside gene matches: 13. The CDR3 totals 18 residues. The CDR3 DNA is TGTGCCAGCTCCCCGTTCGAGACAGGGGGCTTGGCTAATGAAAAACTGTTTTTT. It encodes CASSPFETGGLANEKLFF.

The chain links TRBV6-1 to TRBJ1-1; possible D gene TRBD1, 5 bases. The V end was cut by 4 bases, the J end by 6 bases, with 18 bases between. Germline V gene data show CDR1 as MNHNS and CDR2 as SASEGT. The CDR3 consists of 15 residues. The chain's CDR3 is CASSVKQGTSSEAFF. CDR3 bases: TGTGCCAGCAGTGTGAAGCAAGGGACTTCTTCTGAAGCTTTCTTT.

V usage is TRBV15 and J usage is TRBJ1-2, with a weak D call TRBD1 (5 bases). Germline V CDR1 and CDR2: LNHNV, YYDKDF (reference sequence). The V end lost 5 bases, the J end lost 3 bases, and 16 bases lay between the germline ends. The CDR3 has 15 amino acids. DNA of the CDR3: TGTGCCACCAGCTCTCCGACAGCCACTCACTATGGCTACACCTTC. Encoded protein: CATSSPTATHYGYTF.

The V call is TRBV19, the J call TRBJ2-4; a weak D match, TRBD2 (5 bases). CDR1 and CDR2 from the germline V gene are LNHDA and SQIVND (reference sequence). This CDR3 region has 14 residues. V was pared by 8 bases and J by 1 base, with 12 bases between. The CDR3 DNA reads as TGTGCCAGTGCCCGGCCGGGGGCCAAAAACATTCAGTACTTC. Translating it yields CASARPGAKNIQYF. Complete variable domain (other parts from reference TRBV19 and TRBJ2-4): DGGITQSPKYLFRKEGQNVTLSCEQNLNHDAMYWYRQDPGQGLRLIYYSQIVNDFQKGDIAEGYSVSREKKESFPLTVTSAQKNPTAFYLCASARPGAKNIQYFGAGTRLSVL.

This chain links TRBV9 with TRBJ2-5; no firm D call. This CDR3 is 16 amino acids long. Trimming left V 1 base short and J 0 bases short, with 13 bases between. In germline, CDR1 is SGDLS, CDR2 YYNGEE. The CDR3 nucleotides read TGTGCCAGCAGCGTAAGTGGCGGCGGCCACCAAGAGACCCAGTACTTC. It specifies CASSVSGGGHQETQYF.

CDR3 region: CASSYPTGVDTEAFF. CDR3 sequence (DNA): TGTGCCAGCAGTTACCCGACAGGGGTGGACACTGAAGCTTTCTTT. The rearrangement uses TRBV6-6 and TRBJ1-1; 8 bases are a match to TRBD1. V dropped 2 bases and J dropped 3; count of bases not matched to a gene: 5. This CDR3 contains 15 residues. CDR1 and CDR2 (germline): MNHNY, SVGAGI (reference sequence).

The chain employs TRBV6-6 and TRBJ1-1; D uncertain. The CDR3 has 15 amino acids. V lost 0 bases and J 4 bases, leaving 12 bases between the germline ends. The germline CDR1 and CDR2 sequences are MNHNY and SVGAGI (reference sequence). CDR3 residues: CASSYSPSGGTEAFF. For the CDR3, the DNA is TGTGCCAGCAGTTACTCCCCCTCGGGAGGCACTGAAGCTTTCTTT.

The chain employs TRBV27 and TRBJ2-6; no clear D gene. V shed 7 bases and J shed 0 bases, with 4 bases lying between them. CDR3 length: 13 residues. Germline loops: CDR1 MNHEY, CDR2 SMNVEV (reference sequence). CDR3 loop: CASIPSGANVLTF. The CDR3 DNA reads as TGTGCCAGCATTCCCTCTGGGGCCAACGTCCTGACTTTC.

V and J are TRBV28 and TRBJ1-5; no reliable D call. Germline CDR1 is MDHEN and CDR2 is SYDVKM. The V and J ends lost 3 bases and 4 bases respectively, with 13 bases between them. This CDR3 has 15 residues. The CDR3 bases are TGTGCCAGCAGTTTCACTCGAGGTCAGAATCAGCCCCAGCATTTT. It translates to CASSFTRGQNQPQHF.

The chain couples TRBV6-5 to TRBJ1-4; 7 nucleotides align to TRBD1. CDR1 and CDR2 from the germline V gene are MNHEY and SVGAGI. This CDR3 spans 15 amino acids. The V and J ends lost 5 bases and 10 bases, in that order; junction bases with no gene match: 13. CDR3 sequence: CASSRDSPMQGKLFF. DNA of the CDR3: TGTGCCAGCAGTAGGGACAGTCCTATGCAGGGAAAACTGTTTTTT.

The rearrangement uses TRBV28 and TRBJ1-5; TRBD1 agrees at 12 bases. V shed 7 bases and J 4 bases; nucleotides not matched to a gene: 8. The CDR3 spans 16 residues. CDR1 is MDHEN and CDR2 is SYDVKM in the germline V gene. In DNA, the CDR3 is TGTGCCAGCACCATTCGGGGACAGGGGGCGAATCAGCCCCAGCATTTT. Its translation: CASTIRGQGANQPQHF.

The J gene is TRBJ2-7, the V gene TRBV19; perhaps TRBD2 as D (6 bases). CDR1 is LNHDA and CDR2 is SQIVND in the germline V gene (reference sequence). The CDR3 extends over 15 amino acids. Trimming took 3 bases from V and 7 from J, leaving 19 bases between them. CDR3 in amino acids: CASSMAGLPAMEQYF. CDR3 bases: TGTGCCAGTAGTATGGCGGGACTCCCAGCCATGGAGCAGTACTTC.

The chain is built from TRBV28 and TRBJ2-2; D not certain. Trimming shortened V by 8 bases and J by 5 bases, and 6 bases separated the two germline ends. The germline V gene encodes CDR1 MDHEN and CDR2 SYDVKM. CDR3 size: 11 residues. In DNA form, the CDR3 reads TGTGCCAGCGGCAGAACCGGGGAGCTGTTTTTT. Translated: CASGRTGELFF.

The chain joins TRBV2 to TRBJ2-1; 9 positions match TRBD2. From germline, CDR1 is SNHLY and CDR2 FYNNEI. This CDR3 comprises 18 residues. V shed 8 bases and J 3 bases; nucleotides not matched to a gene: 17. The CDR3 DNA is TGTGCCAGCGGGGGATTTGCGGGAGGGATGATCGGCTACAATGAGCAGTTCTTC. This gives the protein CASGGFAGGMIGYNEQFF.

This chain joins TRBV6-1 and TRBJ2-2; 9 bases are a match to TRBD2. The V gene's germline CDR1 is MNHNS and CDR2 SASEGT. V was clipped by 6 bases and J by 4 bases; unmatched bases: 6. CDR3 size: 15 residues. The CDR3 DNA follows: TGTGCCAGCAGACCGGGACTAGCATCCACCGGGGAGCTGTTTTTT. Protein product: CASRPGLASTGELFF.

This sequence joins TRBV6-5 and TRBJ2-1; 12 positions agree with TRBD1. Germline lookup yields CDR1 MNHEY and CDR2 SVGAGI. The CDR3 loop spans 15 amino acids. V was clipped by 5 bases and J by 7 bases; unmatched bases: 6. The DNA for the CDR3 is TGTGCCAGCAGTCCCCGGGACAGGGGGCGAAATGAGCAGTTCTTC. It specifies CASSPRDRGRNEQFF.